This section outlines one T cell receptor (beta chain) sequence together with its context. The antigen remains unidentified. The CDR3 runs to 16 residues. The source of the sample is a study of shared clonotypes between healthy human individuals. Findings and limits, study-wide: Investigators expected sequencing depth to affect clonotype sharing among donors. What rarefaction showed was incomplete sorted-subset sequencing despite large depth. Collection of samples was limited to blood; tissue repertoires likely differ.

The method was immunoSEQ multiplex PCR; TCRdb's version includes in-frame clones alone and lacks a portion of them. This sample carries 2 million to 3 million clones, approximately 92% of them seen once, and the ten largest clones take over 0.12%. This chain joins TRBV21-1 and TRBJ2-4; whether TRBD1, the table's D call, matches the DNA was not checked. TRBV21-1 is a pseudogene. The sample comprised naive CD4+ T cells sorted from blood. Subset denoted: CD45RA+ positively selected. The TCR comes from a man between 18 and 35 years old in good health. CDR3 amino acids: CASSKAGHTAKNIQYF. As DNA, the CDR3 is TGTGCCAGCAGCAAAGCGGGGCATACAGCCAAAAACATTCAGTACTTC.